Following are 14 T cell receptor beta chains from one sample sequenced in a study of breast tumors, draining lymph nodes, adjacent tissues. TCRdb called the multiplex PCR reads again in MiXCR, with one record for every CDR3 protein. The sample lists more than 20,000 distinct CDR3 sequences, about 24% occurring once. Input material: breast tumor tissue. Receptors originate from a female donor with breast cancer. Some clones in this sample may be carry-over from other donors' samples.

This clonotype was found many times. The J gene is TRBJ2-1, the V gene TRBV10-3; 12 positions match TRBD2. Germline values: CDR1 ENHRY, CDR2 SYGVKD. The junction had 7 bases not matched to a gene; V was cut back by 9 bases and J by 7 bases. The CDR3 sequence is 14 residues long. CDR3: CAMTSGSSVNEQFF. DNA of the CDR3: TGTGCCATGACTAGCGGGAGTTCAGTAAATGAGCAGTTCTTC.

The chain carries TRBV18 and TRBJ2-2; tentative D call: TRBD1 (8 bases). Germline V gene lookup returns CDR1 KGHSH and CDR2 LQKENI. Trimming took off 3 bases at V and 0 bases at J, with 20 bases between the two ends. CDR3 size: 19 residues. CDR3 DNA sequence: TGTGCCAGCTCACCGGAGGAGATAACAGGGGGGGCGAACACCGGGGAGCTGTTTTTT. Translation: CASSPEEITGGANTGELFF.

This clonotype occurred many times. The chain has TRBV5-1 and TRBJ2-1; maybe TRBD2 (7 bases). V was cut by 3 bases and J by 0 bases, with 13 bases left in between. There are 16 residues in the CDR3. In germline, CDR1 is SGHRS, CDR2 YFSETQ. CDR3 residues: CASSWGGDSSYNEQFF. CDR3 nucleotides: TGCGCCAGCAGCTGGGGGGGCGACAGCTCCTACAATGAGCAGTTCTTC.

As concerns this clonotype: A much bigger clone sits one base away, suggesting this may be a read error. The V call is TRBV5-1, the J call TRBJ2-7, with D perhaps matching TRBD1 or TRBD2 (5 bases each). The CDR3 loop spans 15 amino acids. Germline V CDR1 and CDR2: SGHRS, YFSETQ. The CDR3 loop is CASSLGGPTSYEQCF. The DNA of the CDR3 is TGCGCCAGCAGCTTGGGGGGACCTACCTCCTACGAGCAGTGCTTC.

Ten or more counts support this clonotype. This sequence joins TRBV3-1 and TRBJ1-2; unclear D gene. Germline CDR1 and CDR2: LGHDT and YNNKEL (reference sequence). V was shortened by 6 bases and J by 1 base, with 3 bases between the two germline ends. This CDR3 comprises 11 residues. CDR3 protein: CASRNNYGYTF. Here the CDR3 DNA reads TGTGCCAGCAGAAATAACTATGGCTACACCTTC.

This chain links TRBV5-1 with TRBJ2-1, with TRBD1 identical over 7 bases. Germline CDR1 reads SGHRS; CDR2 reads YFSETQ. After removal of 2 bases from V and 7 bases from J, the junction contained 15 bases not matched to a gene. The CDR3 has 17 residues. For the CDR3, the DNA is TGCGCCAGCAGCTTAGTGGCCACAGGGGCGGATTCTAATGAGCAGTTCTTC. Encoded protein: CASSLVATGADSNEQFF.

The table lists this clonotype with many counts. This chain links TRBV19 with TRBJ1-2, with 10 bases fitting TRBD1. Trimming cost V 7 bases and J 4 bases; bases outside gene matches: 3. Germline CDR1 reads LNHDA; CDR2 reads SQIVND (reference sequence). The CDR3 is 13 amino acids. The CDR3 loop reads CASIRTGGYGYTF. The CDR3 DNA reads TGTGCCAGTATTCGGACAGGGGGCTATGGCTACACCTTC.

As concerns this clonotype: One junction end disagrees with the germline gene, perhaps due to a read error. The chain carries TRBV7-2 and TRBJ2-1, with unresolved D. The CDR3 consists of 13 residues. Germline V CDR1 and CDR2: SGHTA, FQGNSA. CDR3 in amino acids: CASSPRRADEQLF. CDR3 nucleotide sequence: TGTGCCAGCAGCCCTAGAAGGGCCGATGAGCAGCTCTTC.

Notes on this clonotype: Mismatch with germline at one junction end may stem from a read error. The J gene is TRBJ1-4, the V gene TRBV25-1, with TRBD1 matching over 10 bases. Germline assignment: CDR1 MGHDK and CDR2 SYGVNS. This CDR3 has 15 amino acids. CDR3 amino acids: CASSARQGAFEKLSF. The CDR3 DNA follows: TGTGCCAGCAGTGCCCGACAGGGGGCTTTCGAAAAACTGTCTTTT.

Remarks on this clonotype: One base away lies a much larger clone, so this may be a sequencing read error. The CDR3 does not end in the conserved phenylalanine or tryptophan, so this is likely a read error. The chain joins TRBV6-1 to TRBJ1-4; no firm D call. Trimming stripped 2 bases from V and 11 bases from J, with 12 bases between. The CDR3 totals 13 residues. Germline CDR1 reads MNHNS; CDR2 reads SASEGT. CDR3 region: CASSEQAVRKLFS. In nucleotides, the CDR3 is TGTGCCAGCAGTGAACAGGCCGTTCGGAAACTGTTTTCT.

This clonotype was picked up many times. The rearrangement links TRBV6-4 to TRBJ2-1; a possible D gene is TRBD2 (6 bases). Trimming removed 2 bases from V and 5 bases from J, with 13 bases in between. The CDR3 loop spans 15 amino acids. Germline CDR1 MRHNA, CDR2 SNTAGT. CDR3 in amino acids: CASSDMGGLDNEQFF. CDR3 bases: TGTGCCAGCAGTGACATGGGGGGTTTGGACAATGAGCAGTTCTTC.

This clonotype was counted ten times or more. V is TRBV6-5 and J is TRBJ1-5, with a tentative D call TRBD1 (6 bases). The CDR3 consists of 15 residues. Trimming left V 6 bases short and J 0 bases short, with 12 bases between. Germline CDR1 is MNHEY and CDR2 is SVGAGI. The CDR3 DNA reads TGTGCCAGCAGCCAGGAGGGGGTTAGCAATCAGCCCCAGCATTTT. Its protein product is CASSQEGVSNQPQHF.

The chain has TRBV2 and TRBJ2-6; perhaps TRBD1 as D (6 bases). V lost 7 bases and J 2 bases, leaving 12 bases between the germline ends. The CDR3 has 15 amino acids. The V gene's germline CDR1 is SNHLY and CDR2 FYNNEI. CDR3 loop: CASTQGITGANVLTF. As DNA, the CDR3 is TGTGCCAGCACCCAGGGGATCACTGGGGCCAACGTCCTGACTTTC.

This clonotype was counted between two and nine times. This chain connects TRBV5-6 to TRBJ1-1; maybe TRBD1 (6 bases). CDR1 and CDR2 (germline): SGHDT, YYEEEE. The CDR3 contains 15 residues. V was clipped by 3 bases and J by 2 bases, with 14 bases between them. The CDR3 bases are TGTGCCAGCAGCTCCCTCGACAGGAGCAACACTGAAGCTTTCTTT. Encoded protein: CASSSLDRSNTEAFF.